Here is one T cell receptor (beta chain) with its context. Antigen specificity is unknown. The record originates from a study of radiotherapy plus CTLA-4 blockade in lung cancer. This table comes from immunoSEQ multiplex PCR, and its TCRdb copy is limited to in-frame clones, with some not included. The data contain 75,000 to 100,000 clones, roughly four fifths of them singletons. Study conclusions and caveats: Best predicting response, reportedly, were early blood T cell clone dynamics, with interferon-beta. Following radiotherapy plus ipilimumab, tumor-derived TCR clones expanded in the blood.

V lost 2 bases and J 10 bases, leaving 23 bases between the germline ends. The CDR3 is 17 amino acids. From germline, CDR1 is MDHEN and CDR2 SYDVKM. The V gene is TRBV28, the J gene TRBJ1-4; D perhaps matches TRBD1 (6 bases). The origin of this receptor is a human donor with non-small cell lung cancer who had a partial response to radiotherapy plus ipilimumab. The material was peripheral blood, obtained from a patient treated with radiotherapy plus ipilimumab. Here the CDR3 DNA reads TGTGCCAGCAGTTTAGGGGGCTGGGGCGGGGGGCACGGAAAACTGTTTTTT. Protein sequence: CASSLGGWGGGHGKLFF.